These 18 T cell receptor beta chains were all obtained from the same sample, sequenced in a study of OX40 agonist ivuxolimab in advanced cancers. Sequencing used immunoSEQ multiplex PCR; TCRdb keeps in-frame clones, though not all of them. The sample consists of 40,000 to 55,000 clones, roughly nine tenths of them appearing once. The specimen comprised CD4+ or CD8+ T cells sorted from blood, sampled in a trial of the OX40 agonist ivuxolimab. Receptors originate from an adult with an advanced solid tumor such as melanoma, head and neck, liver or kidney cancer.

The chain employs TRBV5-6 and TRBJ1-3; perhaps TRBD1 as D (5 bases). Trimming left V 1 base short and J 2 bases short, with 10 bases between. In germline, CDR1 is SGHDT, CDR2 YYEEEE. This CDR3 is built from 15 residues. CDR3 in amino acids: CASSLFGGTGNTIYF. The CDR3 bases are TGTGCCAGCAGCTTGTTCGGGGGAACTGGAAACACCATATATTTT.

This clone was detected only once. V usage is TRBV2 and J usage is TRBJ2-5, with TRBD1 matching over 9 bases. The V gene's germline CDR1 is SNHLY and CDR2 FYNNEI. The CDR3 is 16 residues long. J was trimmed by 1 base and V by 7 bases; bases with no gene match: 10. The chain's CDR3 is CASTYRDRETQETQYF. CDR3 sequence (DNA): TGTGCCAGCACCTATCGGGACAGGGAGACCCAAGAGACCCAGTACTTC.

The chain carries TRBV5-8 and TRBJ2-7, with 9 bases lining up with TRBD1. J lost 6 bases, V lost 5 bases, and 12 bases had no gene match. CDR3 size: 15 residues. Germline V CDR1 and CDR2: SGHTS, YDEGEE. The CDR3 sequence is CASSFAGQGLREQYF. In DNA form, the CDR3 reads TGTGCCAGCAGTTTTGCCGGACAGGGGCTTCGCGAGCAGTACTTC. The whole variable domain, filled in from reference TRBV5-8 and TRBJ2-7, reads EAGVTQSPTHLIKTRGQQATLRCSPISGHTSVYWYQQALGLGLQFLLWYDEGEERNRGNFPPRFSGRQFPNYSSELNVNALELEDSALYLCASSFAGQGLREQYFGPGTRLTVT.

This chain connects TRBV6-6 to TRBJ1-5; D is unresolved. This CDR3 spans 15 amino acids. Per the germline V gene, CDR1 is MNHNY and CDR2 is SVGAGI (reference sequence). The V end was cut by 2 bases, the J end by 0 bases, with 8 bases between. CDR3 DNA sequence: TGTGCCAGCAGTTACGGGCTAGGTAGCAATCAGCCCCAGCATTTT. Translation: CASSYGLGSNQPQHF.

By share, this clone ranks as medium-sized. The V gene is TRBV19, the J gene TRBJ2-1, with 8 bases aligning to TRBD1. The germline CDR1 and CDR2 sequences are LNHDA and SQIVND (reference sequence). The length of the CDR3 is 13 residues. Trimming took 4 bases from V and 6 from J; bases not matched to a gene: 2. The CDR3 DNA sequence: TGTGCCAGTAGTAAGACAGGGGCCAATGAGCAGTTCTTC. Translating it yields CASSKTGANEQFF.

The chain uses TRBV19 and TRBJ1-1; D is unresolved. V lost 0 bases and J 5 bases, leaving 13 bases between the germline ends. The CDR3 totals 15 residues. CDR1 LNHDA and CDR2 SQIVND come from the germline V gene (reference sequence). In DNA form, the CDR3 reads TGTGCCAGTAGTATAGATCGGGGAGGGAGGACTGAAGCTTTCTTT. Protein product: CASSIDRGGRTEAFF. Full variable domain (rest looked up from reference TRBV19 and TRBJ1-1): DGGITQSPKYLFRKEGQNVTLSCEQNLNHDAMYWYRQDPGQGLRLIYYSQIVNDFQKGDIAEGYSVSREKKESFPLTVTSAQKNPTAFYLCASSIDRGGRTEAFFGQGTRLTVV.

DNA of the CDR3: TGTGCCAGTAGTATAATCGGGCAGGGGGCTTACGAGCAGTACTTC. It translates to CASSIIGQGAYEQYF. The chain has TRBV19 and TRBJ2-7; 8 positions match TRBD1. CDR1 is LNHDA, CDR2 SQIVND, per germline (reference sequence). The CDR3 is 15 residues long. V shed 2 bases, J shed 4 bases, and the junction held 7 bases outside the gene matches.

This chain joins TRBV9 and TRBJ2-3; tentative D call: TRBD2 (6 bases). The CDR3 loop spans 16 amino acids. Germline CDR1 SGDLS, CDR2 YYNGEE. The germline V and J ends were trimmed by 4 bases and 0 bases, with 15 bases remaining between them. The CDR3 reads CASSLAGGTSTDTQYF. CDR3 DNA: TGTGCCAGCAGCCTAGCCGGCGGGACGAGCACAGATACGCAGTATTTT.

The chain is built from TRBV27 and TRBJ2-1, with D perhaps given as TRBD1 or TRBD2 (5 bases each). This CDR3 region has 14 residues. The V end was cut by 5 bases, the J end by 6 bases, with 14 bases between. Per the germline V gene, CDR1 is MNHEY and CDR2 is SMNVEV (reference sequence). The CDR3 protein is CASSKLTRGNEQFF. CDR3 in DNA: TGTGCCAGCAGTAAGCTAACTAGGGGCAATGAGCAGTTCTTC.

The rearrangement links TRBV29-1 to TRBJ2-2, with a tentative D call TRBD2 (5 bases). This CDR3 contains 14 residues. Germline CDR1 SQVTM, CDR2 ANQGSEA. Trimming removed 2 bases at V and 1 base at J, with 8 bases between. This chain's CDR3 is CSVELGRNTGELFF. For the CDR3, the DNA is TGCAGCGTTGAACTGGGGAGGAACACCGGGGAGCTGTTTTTT.

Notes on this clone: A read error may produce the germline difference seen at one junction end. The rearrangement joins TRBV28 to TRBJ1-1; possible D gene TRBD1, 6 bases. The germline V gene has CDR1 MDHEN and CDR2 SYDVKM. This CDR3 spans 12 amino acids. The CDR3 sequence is CASNSGQPEAFF. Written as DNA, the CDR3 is TGTGCGAGCAATAGTGGACAGCCTGAAGCTTTCTTT.

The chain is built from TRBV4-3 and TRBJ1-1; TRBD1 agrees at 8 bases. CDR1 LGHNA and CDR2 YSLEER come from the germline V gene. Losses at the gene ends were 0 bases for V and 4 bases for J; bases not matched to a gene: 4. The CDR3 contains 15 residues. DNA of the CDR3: TGCGCCAGCAGCCAAGATCCCACAGGGGGCACTGAAGCTTTCTTT. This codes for CASSQDPTGGTEAFF.

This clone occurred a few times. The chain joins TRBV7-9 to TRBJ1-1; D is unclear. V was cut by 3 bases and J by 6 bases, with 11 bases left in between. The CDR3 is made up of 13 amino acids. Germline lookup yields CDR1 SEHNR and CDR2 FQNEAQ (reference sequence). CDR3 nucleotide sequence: TGTGCCAGCAGCTTCCTTACCGTTTCTGAAGCTTTCTTT. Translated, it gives CASSFLTVSEAFF.

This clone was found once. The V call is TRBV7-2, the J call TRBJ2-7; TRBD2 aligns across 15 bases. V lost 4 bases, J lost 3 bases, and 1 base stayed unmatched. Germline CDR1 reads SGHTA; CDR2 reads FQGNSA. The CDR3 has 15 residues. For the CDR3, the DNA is TGTGCCAGCAGCTGGGGACTAGCGGGAGGCTACGAGCAGTACTTC. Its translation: CASSWGLAGGYEQYF.

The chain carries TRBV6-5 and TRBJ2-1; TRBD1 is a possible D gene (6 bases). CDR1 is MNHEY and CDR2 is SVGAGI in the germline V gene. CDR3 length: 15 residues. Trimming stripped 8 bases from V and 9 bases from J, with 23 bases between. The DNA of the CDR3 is TGTGCCAGCGAACCTCAGACTGCAACAGGGAGTGAGCAGTTCTTC. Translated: CASEPQTATGSEQFF.

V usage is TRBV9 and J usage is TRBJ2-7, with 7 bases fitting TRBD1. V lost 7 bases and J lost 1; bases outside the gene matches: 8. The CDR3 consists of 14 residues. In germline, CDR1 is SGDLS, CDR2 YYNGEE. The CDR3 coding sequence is TGTGCCAGCGGTAGTACAGGGGATTCCTACGAGCAGTACTTC. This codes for CASGSTGDSYEQYF.

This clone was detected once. CDR3 loop: CASSLGSTEAFF. The CDR3 DNA reads as TGTGCCAGCAGCCTCGGGAGCACTGAAGCTTTCTTT. This chain joins TRBV5-6 and TRBJ1-1; D remains unclear. V dropped 4 bases and J dropped 4 bases, with 8 bases sitting between them. CDR3 size: 12 residues. Germline V lookup: CDR1 SGHDT, CDR2 YYEEEE.

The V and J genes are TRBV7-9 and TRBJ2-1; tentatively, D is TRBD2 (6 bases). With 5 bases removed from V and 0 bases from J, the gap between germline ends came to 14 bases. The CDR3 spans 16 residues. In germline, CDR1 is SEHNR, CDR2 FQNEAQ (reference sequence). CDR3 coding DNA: TGTGCCAGCAGCCCTAAGGACGGGAGCTCCTACAATGAGCAGTTCTTC. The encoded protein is CASSPKDGSSYNEQFF.